Listed below are T cell receptor beta chains from one sample, sequenced in a study of shared clonotypes between healthy human individuals. Sequencing was performed with immunoSEQ multiplex PCR; in TCRdb, only in-frame clones are kept and a portion is missing. The profile covers 2 million to 2.5 million clones, with over 85% appearing a single time and roughly 0.36% taken by the ten largest. The sample taken for sequencing was naive CD4+ T cells from PBMCs. Receptor source: a man younger than 35 in good health. Some clones in this sample may be carry-over from other donors' samples. The CDR3 runs from the conserved cysteine through the conserved F or W. D genes are given only for firm matches. Clone size is not always given. Where it is, it says once, few, many or a class for expanded clones.

d_call j_call clone_size v_call cdr3_aa cdr3_nt
- TRBJ2-7 - TRBV19 CASSIGLAPSYEQYF TGTGCCAGTAGTATTGGGCTAGCCCCCTCGTACGAGCAGTACTTC
- TRBJ1-1 - TRBV6-5 CASSYSRGTEAFF TGTGCCAGCAGTTACTCGCGGGGGACTGAAGCTTTCTTT
- TRBJ2-5 once TRBV18 CASSPYEGKETQYF TGTGCCAGCTCACCATATGAGGGAAAGGAGACCCAGTACTTC
TRBD1 TRBJ2-2 - TRBV9 CASSVDTGATGELFF TGTGCCAGCAGCGTAGACACAGGGGCAACCGGGGAGCTGTTTTTT
- TRBJ2-3 - TRBV29-1 CSVGPTDTQYF TGCAGCGTCGGACCCACAGATACGCAGTATTTT
TRBD1 TRBJ2-7 - TRBV7-9 CASSLTGGIYEQYF TGTGCCAGCAGCTTGACAGGGGGAATCTACGAGCAGTACTTC
- TRBJ2-5 - TRBV5-1 CASSLALGGGGETQYF TGCGCCAGCAGCTTGGCCTTAGGGGGCGGAGGGGAGACCCAGTACTTC
- TRBJ2-1 - TRBV5-1 CASSLPRTGSYNEQFF TGCGCCAGCAGCTTACCTAGGACGGGGTCCTACAATGAGCAGTTCTTC
- TRBJ2-2 - TRBV5-6 CASSTPGANTGELFF TGTGCCAGCAGCACACCGGGTGCGAACACCGGGGAGCTGTTTTTT
TRBD2 TRBJ2-5 - TRBV5-1 CASSATSTETQYF TGCGCCAGCAGCGCGACTAGCACGGAGACCCAGTACTTC
TRBD1 TRBJ1-2 - TRBV19 CASKDRGLYYGYTF TGTGCCAGTAAGGACAGGGGGCTTTACTATGGCTACACCTTC
- TRBJ1-1 - TRBV21-1 CASTTDMNTEAFF TGTGCCAGCACGACAGACATGAACACTGAAGCTTTCTTT
- TRBJ2-1 - TRBV7-3 CASSFTGPTREQFF TGTGCCAGCAGCTTTACGGGCCCTACTCGTGAGCAGTTCTTC